This TCR beta chain was recorded in a study of PD-1 blockade in mismatch repair-deficient tumors. Across the study: Patients had over ten mismatch repair-deficient cancer types and were previously treated and progressing.

Per the germline V gene, CDR1 is SGHVS and CDR2 is FQNEAQ. J was trimmed by 0 bases and V by 6 bases; bases with no gene match: 5. CDR3 length equals 17 residues. Broader study findings: Tumor-resident clones, often undetectable pretreatment in blood, expanded then contracted after pembrolizumab.

Every patient had mismatch repair deficiency by PCR or immunohistochemistry. The TCR-sequenced patients were a few responders to pembrolizumab. Profiled with immunoSEQ multiplex PCR; TCRdb holds only in-frame clones, not every one. Among 30,000 to 45,000 clones listed, around four fifths were seen once. On this clone itself: The antigen remains unidentified.

The sequences come from PBMCs, collected roughly 39 weeks after starting pembrolizumab. The rearrangement uses TRBV7-8 and TRBJ2-1; TRBD2 matches 13 bases. The receptor was derived from an adult with mismatch repair-deficient cancer. CDR3 sequence (DNA): TGTGCCAGCAGACTAGCGGGAGGGCCCGGCTCCTACAATGAGCAGTTCTTC. This encodes CASRLAGGPGSYNEQFF.